The 26 T cell receptor beta chains listed next were all sequenced from one sample in a study of cytomegalovirus exposure and HLA in healthy donors. The assay was immunoSEQ multiplex PCR, and TCRdb's table has in-frame clones only and misses some. In the table there are hundreds of thousands of clones, roughly 88% of which are singletons. Sample: PBMCs. The origin of the receptors is a woman younger than 30 in good health and CMV-seronegative.

The chain is built from TRBV30 and TRBJ2-7; D perhaps matches TRBD2 (6 bases). Per the germline V gene, CDR1 is GTSNPN and CDR2 is SVGIG (reference sequence). This CDR3 contains 15 residues. V was cut by 1 base and J by 3 bases, with 16 bases left in between. The CDR3 sequence: CAWSEYSGLRYEQYF. The DNA for the CDR3 is TGTGCCTGGAGTGAATATAGCGGACTACGCTACGAGCAGTACTTC.

This clone appeared a single time. The chain links TRBV4-2 to TRBJ1-6; 8 bases are a match to TRBD1. The CDR3 consists of 17 residues. Per germline, CDR1 LGHNA and CDR2 YNFKEQ. V trimming: 4 bases; J trimming: 9 bases; junction bases outside the gene matches: 14. The CDR3, as DNA: TGTGCCAGCAGCCTAGAGGGGACAGGAATTATTAGTTCACCCCTCCACTTT. Protein sequence: CASSLEGTGIISSPLHF.

This clone was counted only a few times. J is TRBJ2-2 and V is TRBV14; 16 bases are shared with TRBD2. J gave up 5 bases and V 2 bases, and 5 bases lay outside the gene matches. Germline V gene data show CDR1 as SGHDN and CDR2 as FVKESK. There are 18 residues in the CDR3. This CDR3 is CASSQPGLAGGRTGELFF. The CDR3 DNA is TGTGCCAGCAGCCAACCGGGACTAGCGGGAGGGCGGACCGGGGAGCTGTTTTTT.

The rearrangement links TRBV13 to TRBJ2-7; 7 nucleotides agree with TRBD2. Germline CDR1 PRHDT, CDR2 FYEKMQ (reference sequence). The length of the CDR3 is 15 residues. The J segment lost 3 bases and the V segment lost 6 bases, leaving 11 bases of the junction unmatched. The CDR3 region has the DNA TGTGCCAGCAGTGAAGCGGAAGCGGGGTTCTACGAGCAGTACTTC. Encoded protein: CASSEAEAGFYEQYF.

The J gene is TRBJ1-1, the V gene TRBV23-1, with 8 bases identical to TRBD1. TRBV23-1 is designated an ORF whose function remains uncertain. J was trimmed by 2 bases and V by 0 bases; bases with no gene match: 5. CDR3 length: 16 amino acids. The CDR3 nucleotides are TGCGCCAGCAGTCAATCTCCCGACAGGGGAAACACTGAAGCTTTCTTT. It translates to CASSQSPDRGNTEAFF.

The V and J genes are TRBV13 and TRBJ2-5; D is perhaps TRBD2 (6 bases). The length of the CDR3 is 15 residues. Germline V gives CDR1 PRHDT, CDR2 FYEKMQ (reference sequence). Deletions cut 4 bases from V and 5 bases from J, with 17 bases between. The CDR3 bases are TGTGCCAGCAGCTCCTCCGGACCCCGGGAGGAGACCCAGTACTTC. Encoded protein: CASSSSGPREETQYF. Complete variable domain (other parts from reference TRBV13 and TRBJ2-5): AAGVIQSPRHLIKEKRETATLKCYPIPRHDTVYWYQQGPGQDPQFLISFYEKMQSDKGSIPDRFSAQQFSDYHSELNMSSLELGDSALYFCASSSSGPREETQYFGPGTRLLVL.

V and J are TRBV27 and TRBJ2-5; TRBD2 matches at 13 bases. The germline V gene has CDR1 MNHEY and CDR2 SMNVEV (reference sequence). The trim removed 2 bases at V and 2 bases at J, leaving 8 bases unmatched. The CDR3 is 18 amino acids. The CDR3: CASSLRGLAGAVQETQYF. The CDR3 bases are TGTGCCAGCAGTTTACGCGGACTAGCGGGAGCGGTACAAGAGACCCAGTACTTC.

This chain links TRBV2 with TRBJ1-3; possibly TRBD1 for D (5 bases). V was cut by 6 bases and J by 0 bases, with 15 bases left in between. CDR1 SNHLY and CDR2 FYNNEI come from the germline V gene. The CDR3 has 16 amino acids. The CDR3 spells CASRGYVDSSGNTIYF. CDR3 DNA sequence: TGTGCCAGCAGGGGGTACGTCGACAGCTCTGGAAACACCATATATTTT.

The chain has TRBV30 and TRBJ1-1, with TRBD1 identical over 10 bases. This CDR3 region has 14 residues. CDR1 GTSNPN and CDR2 SVGIG come from the germline V gene (reference sequence). J was trimmed by 5 bases and V by 4 bases; bases with no gene match: 7. CDR3 amino acids: CAWTPGQGRTEAFF. In DNA form, the CDR3 reads TGTGCCTGGACACCGGGACAGGGGCGGACTGAAGCTTTCTTT.

The V gene is TRBV2, the J gene TRBJ2-3; 14 nucleotides match TRBD2. The V gene end was trimmed by 6 bases and the J gene end by 4 bases; junction bases not matched to a gene: 6. The CDR3 covers 16 residues. Germline lookup yields CDR1 SNHLY and CDR2 FYNNEI. CDR3 in DNA: TGTGCCAGCAGGAGACTAGCGGGGGGGCAGGCAGATACGCAGTATTTT. Protein: CASRRLAGGQADTQYF.

A remark on this clone: One end of the junction fails to match germline, which may point to a read error. The CDR3 protein is CASSPEGRERNGHTF. The CDR3 DNA reads as TGTGCCAGCAGCCCTGAAGGACGGGAAAGGAATGGCCACACCTTC. This sequence joins TRBV11-2 and TRBJ1-2, with no clear D. The CDR3 is 15 amino acids. In germline, CDR1 is SGHAT, CDR2 FQNNGV.

The chain couples TRBV30 to TRBJ2-5; TRBD1 might be the D (5 bases). CDR1 and CDR2 from the germline V gene are GTSNPN and SVGIG (reference sequence). The CDR3 consists of 14 residues. Trimming removed 3 bases at V and 7 bases at J, with 18 bases between. The CDR3 spells CAWRLGPGQGTQYF. The DNA for the CDR3 is TGTGCCTGGAGGTTGGGGCCTGGGCAGGGGACCCAGTACTTC.

V is TRBV7-8 and J is TRBJ2-1; D gene unclear. This CDR3 comprises 13 residues. Germline CDR1 reads SGHVS; CDR2 reads FQNEAQ. Trimming shortened V by 2 bases and J by 7 bases, and 9 bases separated the two germline ends. CDR3 residues: CASSLTFQNEQFF. For the CDR3, the DNA is TGTGCCAGCAGCTTAACGTTCCAGAATGAGCAGTTCTTC.

This clone has just one count. The chain recombines TRBV18 with TRBJ2-3; 7 bases match TRBD2. V was pared by 3 bases and J by 0 bases, with 9 bases of the junction left unmatched. The CDR3 consists of 17 residues. Germline V CDR1 and CDR2: KGHSH, LQKENI. The CDR3 sequence: CASSPPRTSASTDTQYF. The CDR3 DNA reads TGTGCCAGCTCACCTCCCCGAACTAGCGCTAGCACAGATACGCAGTATTTT.

The CDR3, as DNA: TGTGCCAGCAGCGTCTCTGGACTAGCGGGCCCCGGCTACGAGCAGTACTTC. Amino acid sequence: CASSVSGLAGPGYEQYF. The V and J genes are TRBV9 and TRBJ2-7; the match to TRBD2 covers 11 bases. The CDR3 loop spans 17 amino acids. Germline V gives CDR1 SGDLS, CDR2 YYNGEE. After removal of 2 bases from V and 3 bases from J, the junction contained 10 bases not matched to a gene.

This clone was observed a handful of times. The chain couples TRBV7-9 to TRBJ1-2; D ambiguous. The V gene's germline CDR1 is SEHNR and CDR2 FQNEAQ (reference sequence). The CDR3 has 12 residues. Trimming stripped 1 base from V and 7 bases from J, with 7 bases between. CDR3 protein: CASSLGLAGYTF. In DNA form, the CDR3 reads TGTGCCAGCAGCTTAGGGCTCGCTGGCTACACCTTC.

This chain uses TRBV6-1 with TRBJ2-7, with a possible D match to TRBD1 (7 bases). V lost 10 bases to trimming and J lost 1 base, with 20 bases between them. The CDR3 extends over 15 amino acids. Germline CDR1 and CDR2: MNHNS and SASEGT. The CDR3 coding sequence is TGTGCCACCGACCCCCGACAGGGACTTTCCTACGAGCAGTACTTC. This codes for CATDPRQGLSYEQYF.

This clone was recorded a few times. The chain has TRBV4-1 and TRBJ1-5, with D maybe TRBD1 (6 bases). The ends were cut back, 4 bases at V and 3 bases at J, with 10 bases in the middle. CDR3 length equals 14 residues. In germline, CDR1 is MGHRA, CDR2 YSYEKL. CDR3 protein: CASSPQGFNQPQHF. The CDR3 nucleotides are TGCGCCAGCAGCCCACAGGGATTCAATCAGCCCCAGCATTTT.

This clone showed up just once. The V call is TRBV6-1, the J call TRBJ2-7, with 9 bases that match TRBD1. Trimming cost V 2 bases and J 3 bases; bases outside gene matches: 5. The CDR3 runs to 15 residues. Germline V gene data show CDR1 as MNHNS and CDR2 as SASEGT. In DNA form, the CDR3 reads TGTGCCAGCAGTGAACCGGACAGGGGAAGCTACGAGCAGTACTTC. Translated: CASSEPDRGSYEQYF.

DNA for the CDR3: TGTGCCAGCAGTTTACCGGGTTCCTATAATTCACCCCTCCACTTT. Protein product: CASSLPGSYNSPLHF. This chain links TRBV28 with TRBJ1-6; no reliable D call. V lost 2 bases and J lost 1, with 6 bases in between. The germline V gene encodes CDR1 MDHEN and CDR2 SYDVKM. This CDR3 has 15 residues.

V usage is TRBV9 and J usage is TRBJ2-3, with TRBD2 identical over 8 bases. The CDR3 length is 17 residues. Germline CDR1 SGDLS, CDR2 YYNGEE. J was trimmed by 2 bases and V by 0 bases; bases with no gene match: 8. Here the CDR3 reads CASSVAASGLFTDTQYF. DNA for the CDR3: TGTGCCAGCAGCGTAGCGGCTAGCGGGCTTTTCACAGATACGCAGTATTTT.

The CDR3 region has the DNA TGTGCCAGTAGTCCCGGTTGGGGGAGGGGCGAGCAGTACTTC. It is translated as CASSPGWGRGEQYF. The chain combines TRBV19 with TRBJ2-7, with 7 bases lining up with TRBD2. Germline CDR1 and CDR2: LNHDA and SQIVND (reference sequence). V shed 5 bases and J 6 bases; nucleotides not matched to a gene: 10. CDR3 length: 14 amino acids. Based on the CDR3 plus reference TRBV19 and TRBJ2-7, the full variable domain is DGGITQSPKYLFRKEGQNVTLSCEQNLNHDAMYWYRQDPGQGLRLIYYSQIVNDFQKGDIAEGYSVSREKKESFPLTVTSAQKNPTAFYLCASSPGWGRGEQYFGPGTRLTVT.

The V call is TRBV10-1, the J call TRBJ2-1; tentatively, D is TRBD1 (5 bases). V shed 2 bases and J shed 9 bases, with 14 bases lying between them. The germline V gene has CDR1 WNHNN and CDR2 SYGVQD (reference sequence). The CDR3 extends over 14 amino acids. CDR3 bases: TGCGCCAGCAGTGAGGCTTGGGCAGGGCGTGAGCAGTTCTTC. Protein: CASSEAWAGREQFF.

The rearrangement links TRBV6-5 to TRBJ2-5, with D possibly matching TRBD2 (6 bases). The V and J ends lost 0 bases and 4 bases respectively, with 15 bases between them. Germline CDR1 and CDR2: MNHEY and SVGAGI. The CDR3 loop spans 16 amino acids. For the CDR3, the DNA is TGTGCCAGCAGTTACTCCCCAGGGACTGGGGGAGAGACCCAGTACTTC. Encoded protein: CASSYSPGTGGETQYF.

The chain recombines TRBV6-5 with TRBJ2-1; 7 bases match TRBD2. Losses at the gene ends were 6 bases for V and 0 bases for J; bases not matched to a gene: 5. The CDR3 contains 15 residues. Germline-derived CDR1 and CDR2 are MNHEY and SVGAGI. CDR3 bases: TGTGCCAGCAGCTCCGGGGGGAGCTCCTACAATGAGCAGTTCTTC. Translated: CASSSGGSSYNEQFF.

The V gene is TRBV14, the J gene TRBJ2-7; possible D gene TRBD1, 5 bases. The V and J ends lost 4 bases and 6 bases respectively, with 19 bases between them. The CDR3 is 15 amino acids. The germline V gene has CDR1 SGHDN and CDR2 FVKESK. CDR3 protein: CASSRAPRGSGEQYF. As DNA, the CDR3 is TGTGCCAGCAGCCGAGCTCCAAGGGGATCGGGCGAGCAGTACTTC.